These 23 T cell receptor beta chains share one sample of origin, sequenced in a study of siplizumab effects on memory and regulatory T cells. The data were produced by immunoSEQ multiplex PCR, yet TCRdb's version contains in-frame clones alone and is incomplete. Found here are under 70,000 clones, 70% to 85% of them singletons; the top ten hold over 0.4%. Sequenced material: memory CD4+ T cells sorted from blood. The receptors derive from a human donor in good health.

V usage is TRBV7-6 and J usage is TRBJ2-2; possibly TRBD2 for D (5 bases). This CDR3 has 16 residues. The V and J ends lost 4 bases and 2 bases respectively, with 14 bases between them. CDR1 is SGHVS and CDR2 is FNYEAQ in the germline V gene. In nucleotides, the CDR3 is TGTGCCAGCAGCTCCACCGGGGTTTCTAACACCGGGGAGCTGTTTTTT. Encoded protein: CASSSTGVSNTGELFF.

This CDR3 reads CASSPGQIYGYTF. The CDR3 region has the DNA TGTGCCAGCAGCCCCGGACAAATCTATGGCTACACCTTC. The rearrangement joins TRBV9 to TRBJ1-2; D might be TRBD1 (5 bases). CDR3 length: 13 amino acids. Germline lookup yields CDR1 SGDLS and CDR2 YYNGEE. V was clipped by 4 bases and J by 4 bases, with 11 bases between them.

J is TRBJ2-4 and V is TRBV19, with 8 bases matching TRBD1. Trimming took 4 bases from V and 0 from J; bases not matched to a gene: 11. Germline lookup yields CDR1 LNHDA and CDR2 SQIVND (reference sequence). The CDR3 is made up of 18 amino acids. The CDR3 DNA sequence: TGTGCCAGTAGTACCCAAGTTGGGACAGGAGTAGCCAAAAACATTCAGTACTTC. Translating it yields CASSTQVGTGVAKNIQYF.

The chain uses TRBV11-2 and TRBJ1-3, with D hard to call. Trimming cost V 5 bases and J 4 bases, with 15 bases left between them. The CDR3 is made up of 15 amino acids. CDR1 is SGHAT and CDR2 is FQNNGV in the germline V gene. In nucleotides, the CDR3 is TGTGCCAGCAGCAACTCCCCACAAAGGGGAAACACCATATATTTT. Amino acids: CASSNSPQRGNTIYF. The full variable domain, with the rest looked up from reference TRBV11-2 and TRBJ1-3, is EAGVAQSPRYKIIEKRQSVAFWCNPISGHATLYWYQQILGQGPKLLIQFQNNGVVDDSQLPKDRFSAERLKGVDSTLKIQPAKLEDSAVYLCASSNSPQRGNTIYFGEGSWLTVV.

The chain uses TRBV5-1 and TRBJ1-3, with D perhaps matching TRBD1 (6 bases). The V end was cut by 5 bases, the J end by 0 bases, with 9 bases between. The CDR3 extends over 14 amino acids. CDR1 SGHRS and CDR2 YFSETQ come from the germline V gene. This chain's CDR3 is CASSWDTSGNTIYF. In DNA, the CDR3 is TGCGCCAGCAGTTGGGACACCTCTGGAAACACCATATATTTT. Together with reference TRBV5-1 and TRBJ1-3, the CDR3 gives the full variable domain: KAGVTQTPRYLIKTRGQQVTLSCSPISGHRSVSWYQQTPGQGLQFLFEYFSETQRNKGNFPGRFSGRQFSNSRSEMNVSTLELGDSALYLCASSWDTSGNTIYFGEGSWLTVV.

The genes are TRBV5-1 and TRBJ2-3; 8 bases match TRBD1. Germline CDR1 reads SGHRS; CDR2 reads YFSETQ. After removal of 4 bases from V and 6 bases from J, the junction contained 7 bases not matched to a gene. The CDR3 has 14 residues. Here the CDR3 DNA reads TGCGCCAGCAGCCCGGGACAGGCGGCGGATACGCAGTATTTT. As protein: CASSPGQAADTQYF.

The chain combines TRBV28 with TRBJ1-3, with D tentatively TRBD1 (5 bases). V lost 6 bases and J lost 2, with 11 bases in between. Germline V CDR1 and CDR2: MDHEN, SYDVKM. CDR3 length equals 14 residues. CDR3 DNA sequence: TGTGCCAGCAGGAATGGAGGGGCTGGAAACACCATATATTTT. It specifies CASRNGGAGNTIYF.

The chain is built from TRBV30 and TRBJ1-6; D is undetermined. The germline V and J ends were trimmed by 0 bases and 0 bases, with 9 bases remaining between them. The V gene's germline CDR1 is GTSNPN and CDR2 SVGIG (reference sequence). CDR3 length: 16 amino acids. In DNA form, the CDR3 reads TGTGCCTGGAGTGTTTTCGGGAGCTCCTATAATTCACCCCTCCACTTT. Protein product: CAWSVFGSSYNSPLHF.

This chain uses TRBV7-2 with TRBJ1-1, with D maybe TRBD1 (6 bases). Trimming removed 3 bases from V and 1 base from J, with 9 bases in between. The germline gives CDR1 SGHTA, CDR2 FQGNSA. The CDR3 sequence is 14 residues long. The CDR3 DNA reads TGTGCCAGCAGCTTGGGACACACGAACACTGAAGCTTTCTTT. Translating gives CASSLGHTNTEAFF.

The J gene is TRBJ2-1, the V gene TRBV7-9, with TRBD2 matching 8 bases. The junction had 6 bases not matched to a gene; V was cut back by 8 bases and J by 0 bases. CDR3 length equals 15 residues. Germline-derived CDR1 and CDR2 are SEHNR and FQNEAQ (reference sequence). In nucleotides, the CDR3 is TGTGCCAGCTTGGCCCGGGGGGGCTCCTACAATGAGCAGTTCTTC. It codes for CASLARGGSYNEQFF.

The CDR3 spells CASSYGGSNEKLFF. CDR3 DNA sequence: TGTGCCAGCAGTTACGGGGGTTCCAATGAAAAACTGTTTTTT. The V gene is TRBV6-5, the J gene TRBJ1-4; D might be TRBD1 (5 bases). CDR1 and CDR2 from the germline V gene are MNHEY and SVGAGI. Trimming left V 2 bases short and J 5 bases short, with 9 bases between. The CDR3 sequence is 14 residues long.

The chain carries TRBV28 and TRBJ2-7; the D is unclear. The CDR3 length is 11 residues. Trimming took off 6 bases at V and 5 bases at J, with 8 bases between the two ends. Per germline, CDR1 MDHEN and CDR2 SYDVKM. The CDR3 spells CASRIRDEQYF. CDR3 bases: TGTGCCAGCAGGATTAGGGACGAGCAGTACTTC.

This chain uses TRBV6-5 with TRBJ2-7; D call uncertain. Germline V gene data show CDR1 as MNHEY and CDR2 as SVGAGI. The germline V and J ends were trimmed by 7 bases and 3 bases, with 13 bases remaining between them. This CDR3 has 13 amino acids. The CDR3 here is CASTDPGFYEQYF. The DNA of the CDR3 is TGTGCCAGCACCGATCCTGGCTTCTACGAGCAGTACTTC.

J is TRBJ1-6 and V is TRBV27; D is unclear. The germline gives CDR1 MNHEY, CDR2 SMNVEV (reference sequence). Trimming left V 4 bases short and J 7 bases short, with 14 bases between. CDR3 length: 15 residues. CDR3: CASSYGQVVNSPLHF. As DNA, the CDR3 is TGTGCCAGCAGTTACGGGCAGGTGGTAAATTCACCCCTCCACTTT.

V usage is TRBV29-1 and J usage is TRBJ2-1, with 7 nucleotides matching TRBD1. Trimming took 5 bases from V and 6 from J; bases not matched to a gene: 13. Germline values: CDR1 SQVTM, CDR2 ANQGSEA. CDR3 size: 15 residues. The CDR3 region has the DNA TGCAGCGTTACCTCCGTTCGGACAGGAGTCAATGAGCAGTTCTTC. It encodes CSVTSVRTGVNEQFF.

The CDR3 sequence: CASSLAQTTDTQYF. The CDR3 region has the DNA TGCGCCAGCAGCTTGGCTCAAACCACAGATACGCAGTATTTT. This chain joins TRBV5-1 and TRBJ2-3; D remains unclear. CDR1 and CDR2 (germline): SGHRS, YFSETQ. The CDR3 totals 14 residues. Trimming pared 0 bases from V and 2 bases from J, leaving 7 bases between.

The CDR3 is CASSTNGQGLTDTQYF. CDR3 DNA sequence: TGTGCCAGTAGTACCAACGGACAGGGGCTTACAGATACGCAGTATTTT. The chain recombines TRBV19 with TRBJ2-3, with 9 positions matching TRBD1. Germline V gives CDR1 LNHDA, CDR2 SQIVND (reference sequence). V lost 4 bases, J lost 3 bases, and 8 bases stayed unmatched. The CDR3 is 16 amino acids.

The genes are TRBV11-2 and TRBJ2-3, with 8 bases that match TRBD2. Germline values: CDR1 SGHAT, CDR2 FQNNGV. The V segment lost 1 base and the J segment 6 bases; nucleotides outside the gene matches: 9. The CDR3 totals 16 residues. As DNA, the CDR3 is TGTGCCAGCAGCTTAGTCTATCTTCTAGCGGGTGATACGCAGTATTTT. It specifies CASSLVYLLAGDTQYF.

The CDR3, as DNA: TGCAGCGTTGACAGACTCGCGAACACCGGGGAGCTGTTTTTT. The encoded protein is CSVDRLANTGELFF. The chain recombines TRBV29-1 with TRBJ2-2; D remains unclear. The CDR3 runs to 14 residues. The V and J ends lost 3 bases and 0 bases respectively, with 8 bases between them. Germline assignment: CDR1 SQVTM and CDR2 ANQGSEA.

V usage is TRBV10-1 and J usage is TRBJ2-7, with 8 bases lining up with TRBD1. In germline, CDR1 is WNHNN, CDR2 SYGVQD (reference sequence). The CDR3 has 13 residues. After removal of 5 bases from V and 5 bases from J, the junction contained 5 bases not matched to a gene. The CDR3 DNA reads as TGCGCCAGCAGTCAGGACAGGGCGCACGAGCAGTACTTC. It codes for CASSQDRAHEQYF.

The gene calls are TRBV29-1 and TRBJ2-2, with 9 bases aligning to TRBD1. Germline V gene sequence: CDR1 SQVTM, CDR2 ANQGSEA. The V and J ends lost 5 bases and 4 bases, in that order; junction bases with no gene match: 8. CDR3 length: 15 amino acids. The CDR3 DNA sequence: TGCAGCGTTAAATCCACAGGGGGCCTCACCGGGGAGCTGTTTTTT. Translated: CSVKSTGGLTGELFF.

The chain is built from TRBV5-6 and TRBJ2-3; D unclear. Trimming cost V 2 bases and J 6 bases, with 7 bases left between them. The V gene's germline CDR1 is SGHDT and CDR2 YYEEEE. The CDR3 runs 12 residues. The CDR3 is CASSLFGDTQYF. The CDR3 DNA reads TGTGCCAGCAGCTTATTCGGGGATACGCAGTATTTT.

The chain combines TRBV5-6 with TRBJ2-6; a possible D gene is TRBD2 (6 bases). The CDR3 runs 16 residues. V was cut by 4 bases and J by 4 bases, with 15 bases left in between. Germline CDR1 is SGHDT and CDR2 is YYEEEE. CDR3 loop: CASSPIGGWGANVLTF. The CDR3 DNA reads as TGTGCCAGCAGCCCCATTGGGGGGTGGGGGGCCAACGTCCTGACTTTC.